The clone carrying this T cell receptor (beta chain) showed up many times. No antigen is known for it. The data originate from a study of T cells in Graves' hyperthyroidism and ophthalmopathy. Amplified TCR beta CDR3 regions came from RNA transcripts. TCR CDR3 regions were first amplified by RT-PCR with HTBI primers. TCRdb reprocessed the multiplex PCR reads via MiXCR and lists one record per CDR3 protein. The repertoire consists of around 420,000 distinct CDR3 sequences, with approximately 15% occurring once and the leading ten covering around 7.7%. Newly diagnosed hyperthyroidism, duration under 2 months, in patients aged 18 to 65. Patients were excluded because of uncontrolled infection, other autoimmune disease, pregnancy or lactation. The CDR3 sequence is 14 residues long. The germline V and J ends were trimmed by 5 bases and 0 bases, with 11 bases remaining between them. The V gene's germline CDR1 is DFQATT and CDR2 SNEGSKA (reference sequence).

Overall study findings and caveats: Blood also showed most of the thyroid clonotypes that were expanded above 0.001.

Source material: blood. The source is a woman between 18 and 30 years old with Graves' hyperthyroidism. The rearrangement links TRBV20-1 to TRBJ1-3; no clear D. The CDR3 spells CSAEDAFSGNTIYF. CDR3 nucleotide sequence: TGCAGTGCTGAGGACGCATTCTCTGGAAACACCATATATTTT.